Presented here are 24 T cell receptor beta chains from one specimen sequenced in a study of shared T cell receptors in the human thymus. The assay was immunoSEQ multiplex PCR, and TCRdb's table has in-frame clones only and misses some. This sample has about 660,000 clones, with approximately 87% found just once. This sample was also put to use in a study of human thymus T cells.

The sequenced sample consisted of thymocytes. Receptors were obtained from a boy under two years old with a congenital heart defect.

The chain's CDR3 is CASSPAGTEAFF. Here the CDR3 DNA reads TGTGCCAGCTCACCAGCCGGGACTGAAGCTTTCTTT. This rearrangement joins TRBV18 to TRBJ1-1, with D hard to call. Germline CDR1 and CDR2: KGHSH and LQKENI. Trimming shortened V by 2 bases and J by 5 bases, and 6 bases separated the two germline ends. The CDR3 totals 12 residues.

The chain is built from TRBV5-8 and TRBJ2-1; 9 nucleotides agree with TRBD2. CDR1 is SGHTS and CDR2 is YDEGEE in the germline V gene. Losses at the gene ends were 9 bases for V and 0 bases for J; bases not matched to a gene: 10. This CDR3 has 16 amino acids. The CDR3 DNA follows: TGTGCCACAGCTTGGAGTAGCGGGAGCTCCTACAATGAGCAGTTCTTC. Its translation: CATAWSSGSSYNEQFF.

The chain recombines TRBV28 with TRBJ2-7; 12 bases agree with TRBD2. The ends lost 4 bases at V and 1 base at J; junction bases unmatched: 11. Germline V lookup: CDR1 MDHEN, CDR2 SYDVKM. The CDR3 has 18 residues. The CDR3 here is CASSSPTITSGGSYEQYF. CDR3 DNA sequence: TGTGCCAGCAGTTCACCGACGATCACTAGCGGGGGGTCCTACGAGCAGTACTTC.

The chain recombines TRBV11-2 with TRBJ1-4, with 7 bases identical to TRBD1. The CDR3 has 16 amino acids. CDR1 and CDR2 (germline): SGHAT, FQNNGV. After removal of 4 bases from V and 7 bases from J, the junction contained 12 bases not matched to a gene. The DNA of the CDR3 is TGTGCCAGCAGCTGTAATCCGAGACAGGGAGGTGAAAAACTGTTTTTT. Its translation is CASSCNPRQGGEKLFF.

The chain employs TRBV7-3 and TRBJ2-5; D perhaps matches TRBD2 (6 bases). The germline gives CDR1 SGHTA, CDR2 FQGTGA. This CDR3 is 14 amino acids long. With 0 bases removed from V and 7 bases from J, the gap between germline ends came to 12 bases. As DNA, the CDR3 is TGTGCCAGCAGCTTAACGAACCAGGGAGGGACCCAGTACTTC. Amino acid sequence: CASSLTNQGGTQYF.

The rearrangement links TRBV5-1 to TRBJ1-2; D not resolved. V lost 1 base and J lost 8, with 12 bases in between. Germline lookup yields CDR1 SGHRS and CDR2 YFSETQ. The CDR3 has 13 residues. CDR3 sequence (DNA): TGCGCCAGCAGCTTGCGGGGTTCTATAGGCTACACCTTC. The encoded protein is CASSLRGSIGYTF.

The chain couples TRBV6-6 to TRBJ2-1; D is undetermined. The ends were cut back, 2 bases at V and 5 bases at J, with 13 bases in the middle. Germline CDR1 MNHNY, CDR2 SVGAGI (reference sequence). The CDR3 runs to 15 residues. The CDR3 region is CASSYLGRSDNEQFF. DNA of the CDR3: TGTGCCAGCAGTTACCTAGGTAGGTCGGACAATGAGCAGTTCTTC.

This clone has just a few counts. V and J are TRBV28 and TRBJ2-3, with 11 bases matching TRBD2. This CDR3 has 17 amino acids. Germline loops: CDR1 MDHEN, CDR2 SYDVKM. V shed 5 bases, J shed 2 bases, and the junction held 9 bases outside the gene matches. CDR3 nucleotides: TGTGCCAGCAGTGAGGTCACTAGCGGGGGCCACACAGATACGCAGTATTTT. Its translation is CASSEVTSGGHTDTQYF. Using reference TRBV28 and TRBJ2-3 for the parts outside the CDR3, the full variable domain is DVKVTQSSRYLVKRTGEKVFLECVQDMDHENMFWYRQDPGLGLRLIYFSYDVKMKEKGDIPEGYSVSREKKERFSLILESASTNQTSMYLCASSEVTSGGHTDTQYFGPGTRLTVL.

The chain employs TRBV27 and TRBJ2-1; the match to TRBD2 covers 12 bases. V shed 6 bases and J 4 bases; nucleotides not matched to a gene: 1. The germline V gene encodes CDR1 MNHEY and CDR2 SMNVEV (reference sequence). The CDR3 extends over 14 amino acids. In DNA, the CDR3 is TGTGCCAGCAGGGGGACTAGCGGGTACAATGAGCAGTTCTTC. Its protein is CASRGTSGYNEQFF.

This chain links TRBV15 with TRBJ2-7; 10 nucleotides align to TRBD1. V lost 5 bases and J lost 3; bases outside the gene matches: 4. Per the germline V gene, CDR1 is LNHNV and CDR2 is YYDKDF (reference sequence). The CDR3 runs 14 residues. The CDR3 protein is CATSAGQGGYEQYF. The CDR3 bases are TGTGCCACCAGCGCTGGACAGGGGGGCTACGAGCAGTACTTC.

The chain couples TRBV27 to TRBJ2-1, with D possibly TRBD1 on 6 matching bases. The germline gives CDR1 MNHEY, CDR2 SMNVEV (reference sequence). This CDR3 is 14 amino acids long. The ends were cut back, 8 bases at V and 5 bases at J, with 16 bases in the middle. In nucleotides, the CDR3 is TGTGCCAGCCGGCAGGGGTTTGGAAACAATGAGCAGTTCTTC. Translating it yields CASRQGFGNNEQFF.

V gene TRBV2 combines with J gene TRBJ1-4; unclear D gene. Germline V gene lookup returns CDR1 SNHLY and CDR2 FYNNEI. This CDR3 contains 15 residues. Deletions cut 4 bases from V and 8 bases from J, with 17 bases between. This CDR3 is CASSGFVAGNEKLFF. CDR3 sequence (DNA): TGTGCCAGCAGTGGTTTCGTCGCGGGGAACGAAAAACTGTTTTTT.

The CDR3 DNA reads TGCGCCAGCAGTCAGGGGCCATCCGGAAACACCATATATTTT. It translates to CASSQGPSGNTIYF. This rearrangement joins TRBV5-1 to TRBJ1-3, with TRBD1 as a possible D gene (6 bases). The CDR3 extends over 14 amino acids. From germline, CDR1 is SGHRS and CDR2 YFSETQ. V shed 5 bases and J shed 4 bases, with 13 bases lying between them. Full variable domain (rest looked up from reference TRBV5-1 and TRBJ1-3): KAGVTQTPRYLIKTRGQQVTLSCSPISGHRSVSWYQQTPGQGLQFLFEYFSETQRNKGNFPGRFSGRQFSNSRSEMNVSTLELGDSALYLCASSQGPSGNTIYFGEGSWLTVV.

The DNA of the CDR3 is TGCAGCGCCCGTTCAAGCCAAGGGGGCTCGGGAGCTTTCTTT. Its translation is CSARSSQGGSGAFF. The V call is TRBV29-1, the J call TRBJ1-1; TRBD1 matches 7 bases. CDR3 size: 14 residues. Germline loops: CDR1 SQVTM, CDR2 ANQGSEA. The J segment lost 10 bases and the V segment lost 7 bases, leaving 18 bases of the junction unmatched.

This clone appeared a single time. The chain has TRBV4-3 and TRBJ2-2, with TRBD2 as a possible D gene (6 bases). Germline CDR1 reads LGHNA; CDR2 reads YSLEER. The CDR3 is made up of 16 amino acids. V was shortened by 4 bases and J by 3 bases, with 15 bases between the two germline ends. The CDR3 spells CASSLEGPWDTGELFF. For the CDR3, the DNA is TGCGCCAGCAGCCTGGAGGGCCCGTGGGACACCGGGGAGCTGTTTTTT.

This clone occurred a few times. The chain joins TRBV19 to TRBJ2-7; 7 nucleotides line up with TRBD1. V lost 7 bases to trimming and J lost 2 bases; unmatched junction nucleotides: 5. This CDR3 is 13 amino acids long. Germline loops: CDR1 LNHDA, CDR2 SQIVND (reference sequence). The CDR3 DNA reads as TGTGCCAGTACACCGACAGGGCCCTACGAGCAGTACTTC. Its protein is CASTPTGPYEQYF.

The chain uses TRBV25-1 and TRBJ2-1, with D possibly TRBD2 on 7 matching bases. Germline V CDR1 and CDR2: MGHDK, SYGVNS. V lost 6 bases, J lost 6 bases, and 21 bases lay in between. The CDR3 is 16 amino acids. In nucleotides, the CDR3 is TGTGCCAGCAGCTGGAGAGCGGTTAGGGGGGGCAATGAGCAGTTCTTC. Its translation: CASSWRAVRGGNEQFF.

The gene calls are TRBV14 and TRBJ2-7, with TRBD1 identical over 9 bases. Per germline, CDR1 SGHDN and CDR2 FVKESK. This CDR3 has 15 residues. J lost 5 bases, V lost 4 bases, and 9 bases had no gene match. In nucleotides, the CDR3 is TGTGCCAGCAGCCCCCGGGACAGGGAAAGGGACGAGCAGTACTTC. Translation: CASSPRDRERDEQYF.

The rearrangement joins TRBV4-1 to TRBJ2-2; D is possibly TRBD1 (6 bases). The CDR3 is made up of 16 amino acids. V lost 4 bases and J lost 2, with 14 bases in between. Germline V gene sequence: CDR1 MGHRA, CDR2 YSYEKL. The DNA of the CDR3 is TGCGCCAGCAGCCCCTCAACAGGGATTAACACCGGGGAGCTGTTTTTT. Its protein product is CASSPSTGINTGELFF.

The CDR3 coding sequence is TGTGCCAGCTCGCCGGACAGGGGGGAGCAGTACTTC. Translation: CASSPDRGEQYF. This chain links TRBV18 with TRBJ2-5; 10 bases fit TRBD1. The CDR3 is made up of 12 amino acids. Germline assignment: CDR1 KGHSH and CDR2 LQKENI. Trimming removed 6 bases from V and 11 bases from J; junction bases left unmatched: 6.

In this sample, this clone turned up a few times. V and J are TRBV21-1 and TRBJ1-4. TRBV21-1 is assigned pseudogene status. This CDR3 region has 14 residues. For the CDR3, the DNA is TGTGCCAGCAGCAAATCGGCAACTAATGAAAAACTGTTTTTT. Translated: CASSKSATNEKLFF.

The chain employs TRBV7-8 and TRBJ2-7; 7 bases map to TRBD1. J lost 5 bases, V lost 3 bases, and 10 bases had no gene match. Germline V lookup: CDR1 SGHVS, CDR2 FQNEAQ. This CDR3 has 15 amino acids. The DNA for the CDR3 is TGTGCCAGCAGCTTCAACCCCATAGACAGGGACGAGCAGTACTTC. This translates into CASSFNPIDRDEQYF. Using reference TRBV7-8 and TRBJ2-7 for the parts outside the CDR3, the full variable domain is GAGVSQSPRYKVAKRGQDVALRCDPISGHVSLFWYQQALGQGPEFLTYFQNEAQLDKSGLPSDRFFAERPEGSVSTLKIQRTQQEDSAVYLCASSFNPIDRDEQYFGPGTRLTVT.

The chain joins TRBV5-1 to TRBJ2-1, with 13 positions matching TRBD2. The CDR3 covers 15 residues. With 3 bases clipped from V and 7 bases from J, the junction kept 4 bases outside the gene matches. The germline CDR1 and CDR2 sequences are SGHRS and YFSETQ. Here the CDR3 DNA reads TGCGCCAGCAGCTGGACTAGCGGGAGTGGAAATGAGCAGTTCTTC. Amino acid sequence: CASSWTSGSGNEQFF.

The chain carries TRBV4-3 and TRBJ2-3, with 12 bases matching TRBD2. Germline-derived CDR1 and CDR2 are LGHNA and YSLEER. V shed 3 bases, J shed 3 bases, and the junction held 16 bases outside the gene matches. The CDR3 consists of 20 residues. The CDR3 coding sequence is TGCGCCAGCAGCCATAGGACTAGCGGGAACTTGGTTCGTGTTACAGATACGCAGTATTTT. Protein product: CASSHRTSGNLVRVTDTQYF.